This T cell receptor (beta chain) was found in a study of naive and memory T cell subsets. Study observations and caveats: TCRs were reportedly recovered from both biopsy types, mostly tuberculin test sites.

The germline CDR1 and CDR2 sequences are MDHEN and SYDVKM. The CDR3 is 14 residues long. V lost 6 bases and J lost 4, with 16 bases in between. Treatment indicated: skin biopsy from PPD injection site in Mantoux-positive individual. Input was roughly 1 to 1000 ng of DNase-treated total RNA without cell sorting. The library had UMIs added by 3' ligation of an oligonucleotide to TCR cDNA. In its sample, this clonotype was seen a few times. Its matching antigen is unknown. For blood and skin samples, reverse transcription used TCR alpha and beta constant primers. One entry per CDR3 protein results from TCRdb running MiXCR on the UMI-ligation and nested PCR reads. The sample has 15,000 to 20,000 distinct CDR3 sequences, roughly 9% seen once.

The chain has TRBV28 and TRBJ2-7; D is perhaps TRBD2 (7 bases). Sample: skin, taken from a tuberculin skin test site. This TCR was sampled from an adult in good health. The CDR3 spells CASSRTGGMYEQYF. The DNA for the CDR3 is TGTGCCAGCAGCAGGACGGGGGGCATGTACGAGCAGTACTTC. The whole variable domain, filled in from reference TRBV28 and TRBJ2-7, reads DVKVTQSSRYLVKRTGEKVFLECVQDMDHENMFWYRQDPGLGLRLIYFSYDVKMKEKGDIPEGYSVSREKKERFSLILESASTNQTSMYLCASSRTGGMYEQYFGPGTRLTVT.